The source of this TCR beta chain is a study of T cell clones after liver transplantation. About the research overall: Graft-donor-reactive sequences were compared with third-party-reactive TCRbeta sequences from pre-transplant mixed lymphocyte reactions. Tolerant meant at least one year fully off immunosuppression without liver enzymes above twice normal. General observations from the study: Circulating graft-donor-reactive CD4 TCRbeta sequences fell significantly post-transplant in 5 of 8 subjects. Low donor cell numbers restricted donor-reactive repertoire measurement in two subjects.

In germline, CDR1 is SGHNT, CDR2 YYREEE (reference sequence). CDR3 length: 15 residues. Trimming stripped 2 bases from V and 9 bases from J, with 19 bases between. The table came from immunoSEQ multiplex PCR; TCRdb's copy has only in-frame clones and leaves some out. The sample has fewer than 50,000 clones, 86% seen once. This clone appeared a single time. The target antigen is unknown. This TCR was recovered from a human patient who received a liver transplant. Some T cells may be transferred from the graft donor. The gene calls are TRBV5-4 and TRBJ2-3; D may be TRBD2 (6 bases). The sample in question was CD4+ T cells from blood, obtained 24 months after liver transplant. In nucleotides, the CDR3 is TGTGCCAGCAGCTTTCCCGGGACTTTCTCAGGGACGCAGTATTTT. Protein: CASSFPGTFSGTQYF. The variable domain in full, with the rest retrieved from reference TRBV5-4 and TRBJ2-3, is ETGVTQSPTHLIKTRGQQVTLRCSSQSGHNTVSWYQQALGQGPQFIFQYYREEENGRGNFPPRFSGLQFPNYSSELNVNALELDDSALYLCASSFPGTFSGTQYFGPGTRLTVL.